This is a list of T cell receptor beta chains from one sample in a study of beta chain features in type 1 diabetes. Assay used: immunoSEQ multiplex PCR; TCRdb lists only in-frame clones, some missing. The profile shows hundreds of thousands of clones, approximately 10% of them singletons. Sequenced sample: naive CD4+ T cells from blood. These receptors were obtained from a woman under 30 in good health. Both conserved end residues are part of each CDR3. Each record gives: D gene, clone size, J gene, V gene, CDR3 DNA, CDR3 protein. The D gene is left open where the match is weak. A clone size is listed for some rows: how often the clone was seen (once, few, many), or a class if it is expanded.

d_call: -
clone_size: -
j_call: TRBJ1-2
v_call: TRBV20-1
cdr3_nt: TGCAGTGCTAGAGGCAGGGGTGGCTACACCTTC
cdr3_aa: CSARGRGGYTF

d_call: -
clone_size: few
j_call: TRBJ2-1
v_call: TRBV29-1
cdr3_nt: TGCAGCGTCCTATTTTTCCATTCGCGGAACAATGAGCAGTTCTTC
cdr3_aa: CSVLFFHSRNNEQFF

d_call: -
clone_size: few
j_call: TRBJ1-6
v_call: TRBV7-3
cdr3_nt: TGTGCCAGCAGCTTAAGAGGCGGCAGGGAAAATTCACCCCTCCACTTT
cdr3_aa: CASSLRGGRENSPLHF

d_call: -
clone_size: -
j_call: TRBJ2-7
v_call: TRBV7-2
cdr3_nt: TGTGCCAGCAGCTTAAACCCCTTCTGGGAGAAGAACCCCTACGAGCAGTACTTC
cdr3_aa: CASSLNPFWEKNPYEQYF

d_call: -
clone_size: -
j_call: TRBJ2-5
v_call: TRBV28
cdr3_nt: TGTGCCAGCAGACCCCTCGGGACAGAGACCCAGTACTTC
cdr3_aa: CASRPLGTETQYF

d_call: -
clone_size: few
j_call: TRBJ2-1
v_call: TRBV6-5
cdr3_nt: TGTGCCAGCAGCCGTAGCGGTACCTCCTACAATGAGCAGTTCTTC
cdr3_aa: CASSRSGTSYNEQFF

d_call: -
clone_size: -
j_call: TRBJ2-1
v_call: TRBV7-6
cdr3_nt: TGTGCCAGCAGCCTCGGACTTCCGGGTAACAATGAGCAGTTCTTC
cdr3_aa: CASSLGLPGNNEQFF

d_call: -
clone_size: -
j_call: TRBJ2-4
v_call: TRBV4-1
cdr3_nt: TGCGCCAGCAGCCAGGAACACAAAAACATTCAGTACTTC
cdr3_aa: CASSQEHKNIQYF

d_call: -
clone_size: -
j_call: TRBJ2-1
v_call: TRBV2
cdr3_nt: TGTGCCAGCAAACTGAGCTCCTACAATGAGCAGTTCTTC
cdr3_aa: CASKLSSYNEQFF

d_call: -
clone_size: -
j_call: TRBJ2-1
v_call: TRBV6-6
cdr3_nt: TGTGCCAGCAGTCCAGGGGGGAATGAGCAGTTCTTC
cdr3_aa: CASSPGGNEQFF

d_call: TRBD1
clone_size: -
j_call: TRBJ1-1
v_call: TRBV2
cdr3_nt: TGTGCCAGCAGGGGACAGGGGAACACTGAAGCTTTCTTT
cdr3_aa: CASRGQGNTEAFF

d_call: TRBD1
clone_size: -
j_call: TRBJ1-2
v_call: TRBV5-4
cdr3_nt: TGTGCCAGCAGCTTGCGGGACAGCTACTCGGGCTACACCTTC
cdr3_aa: CASSLRDSYSGYTF

d_call: -
clone_size: few
j_call: TRBJ2-5
v_call: TRBV2
cdr3_nt: TGTGCCAGCAGCGGGGTCTCACAAGAGACCCAGTACTTC
cdr3_aa: CASSGVSQETQYF

d_call: TRBD2
clone_size: few
j_call: TRBJ2-5
v_call: TRBV6-5
cdr3_nt: TGTGCCAGCAGTTTTACTCCAGTAGGGAGGGGAGAGACCCAGTACTTC
cdr3_aa: CASSFTPVGRGETQYF

d_call: -
clone_size: few
j_call: TRBJ1-1
v_call: TRBV30
cdr3_nt: TGTGCCTGGAGATCGGACCTCGAGGGCACTGAAGCTTTCTTT
cdr3_aa: CAWRSDLEGTEAFF

d_call: -
clone_size: -
j_call: TRBJ2-7
v_call: TRBV4-2
cdr3_nt: TGTGCCAGCAGCCAAGCTTCGGACTACGAGCAGTACTTC
cdr3_aa: CASSQASDYEQYF

d_call: -
clone_size: -
j_call: TRBJ2-1
v_call: TRBV2
cdr3_nt: TGTGCCAGCAGGTACAGGTTTACCAATGAGCAGTTCTTC
cdr3_aa: CASRYRFTNEQFF

d_call: TRBD1
clone_size: few
j_call: TRBJ2-1
v_call: TRBV7-2
cdr3_nt: TGTGCCAGCAGCTTACGGACAGGGTACAATGAGCAGTTCTTC
cdr3_aa: CASSLRTGYNEQFF

d_call: TRBD1
clone_size: few
j_call: TRBJ1-5
v_call: TRBV30
cdr3_nt: TGTGCCTGGAGCGGGGGACAGTTCATTCAGCCCCAGCATTTT
cdr3_aa: CAWSGGQFIQPQHF

d_call: -
clone_size: -
j_call: TRBJ1-1
v_call: TRBV28
cdr3_nt: TGTGCCAGCAGCGGGCTCACTGAAGCTTTCTTT
cdr3_aa: CASSGLTEAFF

d_call: -
clone_size: -
j_call: TRBJ2-5
v_call: TRBV7-9
cdr3_nt: TGTGCCAGCAGCCCCCGGCTTGGAATGAAAGAGACCCAGTACTTC
cdr3_aa: CASSPRLGMKETQYF

d_call: TRBD2
clone_size: -
j_call: TRBJ2-7
v_call: TRBV30
cdr3_nt: TGTGCCTGGAGAATAGCGGGAGGAGGTGTGGAGCAGTACTTC
cdr3_aa: CAWRIAGGGVEQYF

d_call: TRBD1
clone_size: few
j_call: TRBJ2-7
v_call: TRBV29-1
cdr3_nt: TGCAGCGTAACCCGGGACAGGGGGTACGAGCAGTACTTC
cdr3_aa: CSVTRDRGYEQYF

d_call: -
clone_size: few
j_call: TRBJ1-1
v_call: TRBV5-1
cdr3_nt: TGCGCCAGCAGCTTAACCGGACAGAACACTGAAGCTTTCTTT
cdr3_aa: CASSLTGQNTEAFF

d_call: -
clone_size: -
j_call: TRBJ2-1
v_call: TRBV5-1
cdr3_nt: TGCGCCAGCAGCTTTGGCAGCTACAATGAGCAGTTCTTC
cdr3_aa: CASSFGSYNEQFF

d_call: -
clone_size: many
j_call: TRBJ1-6
v_call: TRBV25-1
cdr3_nt: TGTGCCAGCAGGGCACCAAATTCACCCCTCCACTTT
cdr3_aa: CASRAPNSPLHF